The entry below gives a single TCR beta chain sequence along with its context. These data are taken from a study of tumor-infiltrating lymphocytes in oesophageal squamous cell carcinoma. TCRdb itself ran the PCR reads through MiXCR, one entry per CDR3 protein. This table holds about 21,000 distinct CDR3 sequences, 30% to 40% found once. Trimming took 6 bases from V and 10 from J, leaving 15 bases between them. This CDR3 spans 12 amino acids. CDR1 LNHDA and CDR2 SQIVND come from the germline V gene (reference sequence). The sample taken for sequencing was esophageal tumor tissue. The genes are TRBV19 and TRBJ1-2; D gene unclear. The clonotype was recovered from a male donor with esophageal squamous cell carcinoma. CDR3: CASRPAGDHYTF. The CDR3 DNA sequence: TGTGCCAGTAGGCCCGCAGGAGATCACTACACCTTC.